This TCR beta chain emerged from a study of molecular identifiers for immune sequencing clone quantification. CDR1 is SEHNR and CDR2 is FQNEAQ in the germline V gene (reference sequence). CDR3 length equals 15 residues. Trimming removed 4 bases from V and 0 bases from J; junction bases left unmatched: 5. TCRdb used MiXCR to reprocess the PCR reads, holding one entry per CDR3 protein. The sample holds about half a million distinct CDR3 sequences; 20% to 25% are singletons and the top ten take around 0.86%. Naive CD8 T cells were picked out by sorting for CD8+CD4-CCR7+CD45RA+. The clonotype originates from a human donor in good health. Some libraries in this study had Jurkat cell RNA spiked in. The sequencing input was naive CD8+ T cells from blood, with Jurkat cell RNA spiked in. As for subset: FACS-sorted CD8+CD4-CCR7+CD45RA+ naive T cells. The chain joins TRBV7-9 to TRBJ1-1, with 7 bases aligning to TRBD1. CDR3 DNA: TGTGCCAGCAGCTGCGACAGGGACATGAACACTGAAGCTTTCTTT. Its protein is CASSCDRDMNTEAFF.